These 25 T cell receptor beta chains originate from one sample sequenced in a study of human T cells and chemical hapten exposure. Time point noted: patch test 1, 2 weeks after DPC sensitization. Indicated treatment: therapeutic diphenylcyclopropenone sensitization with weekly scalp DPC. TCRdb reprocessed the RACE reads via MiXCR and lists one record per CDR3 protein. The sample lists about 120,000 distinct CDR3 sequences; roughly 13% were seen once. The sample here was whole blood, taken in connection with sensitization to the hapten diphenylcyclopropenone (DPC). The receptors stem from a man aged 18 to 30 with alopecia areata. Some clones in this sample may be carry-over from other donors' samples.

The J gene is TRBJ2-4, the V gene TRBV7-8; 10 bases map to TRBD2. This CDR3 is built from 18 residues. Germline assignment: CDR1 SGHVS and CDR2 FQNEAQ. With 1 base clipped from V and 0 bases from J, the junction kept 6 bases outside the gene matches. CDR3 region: CASSLGLAGEEAKNIQYF. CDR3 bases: TGTGCCAGCAGCTTAGGGCTAGCGGGGGAAGAAGCCAAAAACATTCAGTACTTC. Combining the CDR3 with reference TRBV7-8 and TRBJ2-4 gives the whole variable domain GAGVSQSPRYKVAKRGQDVALRCDPISGHVSLFWYQQALGQGPEFLTYFQNEAQLDKSGLPSDRFFAERPEGSVSTLKIQRTQQEDSAVYLCASSLGLAGEEAKNIQYFGAGTRLSVL.

The CDR3 spells CASSRGPLNTEAFF. The DNA for the CDR3 is TGCGCCAGCAGTAGGGGCCCATTGAACACTGAAGCTTTCTTT. The chain couples TRBV4-3 to TRBJ1-1; TRBD1 might be the D (5 bases). This CDR3 has 14 residues. V lost 6 bases and J lost 0, with 11 bases in between. CDR1 and CDR2 from the germline V gene are LGHNA and YSLEER.

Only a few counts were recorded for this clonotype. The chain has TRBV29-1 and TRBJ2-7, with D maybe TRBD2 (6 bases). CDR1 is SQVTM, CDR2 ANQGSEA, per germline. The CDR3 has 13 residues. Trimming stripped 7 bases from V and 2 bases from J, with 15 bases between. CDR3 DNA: TGCAGCGCAGGGACTGATAAAGCCTACGAGCAGTACTTC. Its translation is CSAGTDKAYEQYF.

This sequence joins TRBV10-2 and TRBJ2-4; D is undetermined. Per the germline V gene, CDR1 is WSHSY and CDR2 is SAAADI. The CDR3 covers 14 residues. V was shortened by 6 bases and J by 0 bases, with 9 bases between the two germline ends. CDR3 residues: CASSAALAKNIQYF. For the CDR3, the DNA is TGCGCCAGCAGCGCAGCGCTAGCCAAAAACATTCAGTACTTC.

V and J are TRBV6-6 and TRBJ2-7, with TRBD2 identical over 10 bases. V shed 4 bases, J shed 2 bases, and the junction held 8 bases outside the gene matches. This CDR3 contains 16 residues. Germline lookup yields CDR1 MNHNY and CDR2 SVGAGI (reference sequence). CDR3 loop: CASSSSTSGRTYEQYF. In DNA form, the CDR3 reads TGTGCCAGCAGTTCCTCGACTAGCGGGCGCACCTACGAGCAGTACTTC.

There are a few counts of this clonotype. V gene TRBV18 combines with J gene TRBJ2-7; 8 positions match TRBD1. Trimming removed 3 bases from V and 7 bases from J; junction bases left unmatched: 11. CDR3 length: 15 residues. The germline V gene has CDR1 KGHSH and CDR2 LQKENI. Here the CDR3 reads CASSPGSQGAREQYV. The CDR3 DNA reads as TGTGCCAGCTCACCCGGGAGTCAGGGGGCTAGGGAGCAGTACGTC.

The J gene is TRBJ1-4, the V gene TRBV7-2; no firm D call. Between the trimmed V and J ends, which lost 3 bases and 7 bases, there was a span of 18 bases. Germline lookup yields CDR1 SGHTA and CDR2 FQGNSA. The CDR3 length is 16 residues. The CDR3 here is CASSFYSPGDGEKLFF. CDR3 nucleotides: TGTGCCAGCAGCTTTTACTCCCCCGGGGATGGTGAAAAACTGTTTTTT.

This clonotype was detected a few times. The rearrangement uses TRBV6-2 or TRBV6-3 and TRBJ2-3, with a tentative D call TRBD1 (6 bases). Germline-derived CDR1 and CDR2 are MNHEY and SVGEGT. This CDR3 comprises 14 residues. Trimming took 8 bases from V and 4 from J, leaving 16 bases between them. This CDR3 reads CASDRRSPPDTQYF. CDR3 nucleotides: TGTGCCAGCGACAGGAGGTCCCCCCCAGATACGCAGTATTTT.

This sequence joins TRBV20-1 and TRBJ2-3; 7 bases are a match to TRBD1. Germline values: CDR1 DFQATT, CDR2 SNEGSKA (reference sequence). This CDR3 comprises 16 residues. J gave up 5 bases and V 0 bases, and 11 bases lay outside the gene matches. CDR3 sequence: CSARDDLAGGEDTQYF. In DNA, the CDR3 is TGCAGTGCTAGAGATGATCTGGCAGGGGGAGAAGATACGCAGTATTTT.

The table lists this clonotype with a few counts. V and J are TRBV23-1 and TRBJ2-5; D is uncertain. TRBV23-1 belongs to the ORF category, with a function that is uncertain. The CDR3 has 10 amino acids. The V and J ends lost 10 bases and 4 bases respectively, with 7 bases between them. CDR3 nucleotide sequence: TGCGCCACGCCCCCAGAGACCCAGTACTTC. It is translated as CATPPETQYF.

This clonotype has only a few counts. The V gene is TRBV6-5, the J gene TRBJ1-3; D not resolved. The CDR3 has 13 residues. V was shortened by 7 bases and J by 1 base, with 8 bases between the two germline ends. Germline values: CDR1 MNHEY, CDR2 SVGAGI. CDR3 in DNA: TGTGCCAGCACATCCCCATCTGGAAACACCATATATTTT. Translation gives CASTSPSGNTIYF.

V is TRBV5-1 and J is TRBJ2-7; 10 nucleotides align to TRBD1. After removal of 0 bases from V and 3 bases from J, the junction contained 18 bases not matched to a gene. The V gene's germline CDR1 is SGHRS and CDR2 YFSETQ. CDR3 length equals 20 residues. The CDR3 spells CASSLAKGQGPRLRVYEQYF. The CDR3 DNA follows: TGCGCCAGCAGCTTGGCCAAGGGACAGGGGCCGAGACTTCGGGTCTACGAGCAGTACTTC.

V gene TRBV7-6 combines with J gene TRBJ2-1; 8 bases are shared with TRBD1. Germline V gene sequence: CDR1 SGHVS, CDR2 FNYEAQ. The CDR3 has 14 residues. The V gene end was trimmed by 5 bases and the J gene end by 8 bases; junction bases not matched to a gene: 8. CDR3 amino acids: CASSQLDREDEQFF. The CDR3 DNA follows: TGTGCCAGCAGCCAACTGGACAGGGAGGATGAGCAGTTCTTC.

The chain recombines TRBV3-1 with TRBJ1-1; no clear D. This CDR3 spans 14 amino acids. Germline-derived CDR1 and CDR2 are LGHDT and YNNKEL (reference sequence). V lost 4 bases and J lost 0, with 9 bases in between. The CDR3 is CASSRGSMNTEAFF. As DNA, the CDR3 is TGTGCCAGCAGCCGCGGAAGTATGAACACTGAAGCTTTCTTT. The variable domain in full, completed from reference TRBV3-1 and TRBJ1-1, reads DTAVSQTPKYLVTQMGNDKSIKCEQNLGHDTMYWYKQDSKKFLKIMFSYNNKELIINETVPNRFSPKSPDKAHLNLHINSLELGDSAVYFCASSRGSMNTEAFFGQGTRLTVV.

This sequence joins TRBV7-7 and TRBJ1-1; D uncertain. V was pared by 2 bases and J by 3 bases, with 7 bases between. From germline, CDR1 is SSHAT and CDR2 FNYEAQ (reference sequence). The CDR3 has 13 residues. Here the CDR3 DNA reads TGTGCCAGCAGCTTACGTGCGGACACTGAAGCTTTCTTT. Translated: CASSLRADTEAFF.

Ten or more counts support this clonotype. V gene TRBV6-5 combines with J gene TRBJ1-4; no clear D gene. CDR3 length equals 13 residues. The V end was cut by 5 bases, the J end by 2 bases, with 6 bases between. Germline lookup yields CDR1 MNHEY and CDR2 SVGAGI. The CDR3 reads CASSVYTNEKLFF. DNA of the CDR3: TGTGCCAGCAGTGTGTATACTAATGAAAAACTGTTTTTT.

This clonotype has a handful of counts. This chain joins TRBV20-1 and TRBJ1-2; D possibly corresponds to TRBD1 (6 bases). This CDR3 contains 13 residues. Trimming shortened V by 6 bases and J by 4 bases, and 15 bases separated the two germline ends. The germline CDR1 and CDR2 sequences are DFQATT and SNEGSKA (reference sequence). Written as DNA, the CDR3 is TGCAGTGCACGGGACAACTGGGGCTATGGCTACACCTTC. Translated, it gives CSARDNWGYGYTF.

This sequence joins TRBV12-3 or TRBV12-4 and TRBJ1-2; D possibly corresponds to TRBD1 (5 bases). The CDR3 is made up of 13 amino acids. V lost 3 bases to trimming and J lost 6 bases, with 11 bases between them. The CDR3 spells CASSFFGGDGYTF. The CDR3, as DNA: TGTGCCAGCAGTTTTTTCGGAGGGGATGGCTACACCTTC.

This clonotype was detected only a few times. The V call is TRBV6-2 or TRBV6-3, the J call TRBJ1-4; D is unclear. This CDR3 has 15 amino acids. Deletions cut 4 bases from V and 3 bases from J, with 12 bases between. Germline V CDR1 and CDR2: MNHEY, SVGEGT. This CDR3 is CASSLNWVANEKLFF. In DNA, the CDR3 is TGTGCCAGCAGTTTAAATTGGGTGGCTAATGAAAAACTGTTTTTT.

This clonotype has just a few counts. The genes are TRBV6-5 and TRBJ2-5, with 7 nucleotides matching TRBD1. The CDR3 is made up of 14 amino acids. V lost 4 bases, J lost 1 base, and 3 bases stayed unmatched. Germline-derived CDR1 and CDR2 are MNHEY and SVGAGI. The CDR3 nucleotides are TGTGCCAGCAGTTTACAGGGGACCCAAGAGACCCAGTACTTC. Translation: CASSLQGTQETQYF.

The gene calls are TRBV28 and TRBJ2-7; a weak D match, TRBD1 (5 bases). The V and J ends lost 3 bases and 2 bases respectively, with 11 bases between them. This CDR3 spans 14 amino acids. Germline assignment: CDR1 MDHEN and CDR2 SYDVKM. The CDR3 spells CASSLPGNPYEQYF. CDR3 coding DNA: TGTGCCAGCAGTTTGCCAGGGAATCCCTACGAGCAGTACTTC.

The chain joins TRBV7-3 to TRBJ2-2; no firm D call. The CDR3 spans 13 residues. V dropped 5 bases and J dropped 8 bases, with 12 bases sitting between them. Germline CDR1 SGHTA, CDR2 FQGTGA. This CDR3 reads CASSPTAAGELFF. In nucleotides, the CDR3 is TGTGCCAGCAGCCCCACCGCAGCTGGGGAGCTGTTTTTT.

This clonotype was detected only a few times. The CDR3 spells CASSLATSGGIVEQYF. The CDR3 DNA reads TGTGCCAGCAGCTTAGCAACTAGCGGGGGGATCGTCGAGCAGTACTTC. This chain links TRBV7-6 with TRBJ2-7, with TRBD2 identical over 12 bases. The germline V gene encodes CDR1 SGHVS and CDR2 FNYEAQ. This CDR3 region has 16 residues. V was pared by 0 bases and J by 6 bases, with 6 bases of the junction left unmatched.

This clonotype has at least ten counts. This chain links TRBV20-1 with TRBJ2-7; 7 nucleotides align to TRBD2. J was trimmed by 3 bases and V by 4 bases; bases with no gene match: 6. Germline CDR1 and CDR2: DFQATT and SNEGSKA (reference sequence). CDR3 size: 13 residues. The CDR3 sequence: CSAMSSGDYEQYV. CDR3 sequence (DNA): TGCAGTGCTATGAGCAGCGGGGACTACGAGCAGTACGTC.

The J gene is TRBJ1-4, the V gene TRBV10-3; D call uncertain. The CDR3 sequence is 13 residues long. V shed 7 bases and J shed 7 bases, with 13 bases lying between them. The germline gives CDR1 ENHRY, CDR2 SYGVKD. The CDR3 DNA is TGTGCCATCAAAGGCGCCGATGGTGAAAAACTGTTTTTT. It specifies CAIKGADGEKLFF.